This TCR beta chain was recorded in a study of cytotoxic CD8 clonotypes in ibrutinib-treated CLL. This CDR3 is 15 amino acids long. Germline-derived CDR1 and CDR2 are MNHEY and SVGAGI. V lost 4 bases and J 2 bases, leaving 12 bases between the germline ends. TCRdb's table, derived via immunoSEQ multiplex PCR, lists solely in-frame clones and lacks some. The table shows 55,000 to 80,000 clones, with roughly 50% occurring only once. Specimen: PBMCs, collected after 12 months of ibrutinib treatment. This TCR was sampled from a human donor with chronic lymphocytic leukemia. V gene TRBV6-5 combines with J gene TRBJ2-1; TRBD2 might be the D (6 bases). CDR3 sequence: CASSSNGSPYNEQFF. The CDR3 coding sequence is TGTGCCAGCAGTTCAAACGGGAGCCCCTACAATGAGCAGTTCTTC.